Below, 29 T cell receptor beta chains from the same sample are listed, as sequenced in a study of CD8+ T cells in alopecia areata. Sequencing relied on a cDNA template that was reverse transcribed from extracted RNA. The table came from immunoSEQ multiplex PCR; TCRdb's copy has only in-frame clones and leaves some out. The table has over 150,000 clones, roughly three fifths seen once. Sequencing used CD8+ T cells sorted from blood. These receptors were collected from a human donor in good health.

The chain joins TRBV29-1 to TRBJ2-1, with D tentatively TRBD1 (5 bases). This CDR3 comprises 9 residues. The germline V gene has CDR1 SQVTM and CDR2 ANQGSEA. Trimming removed 7 bases from V and 7 bases from J, with 5 bases in between. The CDR3 nucleotides read TGCAGCGCAGGGAATGAGCAGTTCTTC. This encodes CSAGNEQFF.

The gene calls are TRBV4-1 and TRBJ2-7; D might be TRBD1 or TRBD2, each matching 5 bases. Germline-derived CDR1 and CDR2 are MGHRA and YSYEKL. V lost 4 bases and J lost 5, with 9 bases in between. The length of the CDR3 is 12 residues. CDR3 bases: TGCGCCAGCAGCCCCTGGGGGAACGAGCAGTACTTC. Translated: CASSPWGNEQYF.

The chain couples TRBV29-1 to TRBJ2-5; D is unclear. The CDR3 runs 12 residues. Germline values: CDR1 SQVTM, CDR2 ANQGSEA. Trimming took 4 bases from V and 4 from J, leaving 10 bases between them. Here the CDR3 reads CSVVENGETQYF. For the CDR3, the DNA is TGCAGCGTTGTAGAAAACGGAGAGACCCAGTACTTC. Together with reference TRBV29-1 and TRBJ2-5, the CDR3 gives the full variable domain: SAVISQKPSRDICQRGTSLTIQCQVDSQVTMMFWYRQQPGQSLTLIATANQGSEATYESGFVIDKFPISRPNLTFSTLTVSNMSPEDSSIYLCSVVENGETQYFGPGTRLLVL.

The gene calls are TRBV19 and TRBJ1-1; no reliable D call. V dropped 1 base and J dropped 1 base, with 4 bases sitting between them. The CDR3 contains 13 residues. Germline CDR1 LNHDA, CDR2 SQIVND (reference sequence). DNA for the CDR3: TGTGCCAGTAGTATAGGTACGAACACTGAAGCTTTCTTT. It is translated as CASSIGTNTEAFF.

This chain joins TRBV6-4 and TRBJ2-1; 7 bases are a match to TRBD2. Germline loops: CDR1 MRHNA, CDR2 SNTAGT. The CDR3 is made up of 12 amino acids. J gave up 7 bases and V 4 bases, and 1 base lay outside the gene matches. CDR3 DNA: TGTGCCAGCAGTGGGGGGGGGAATGAGCAGTTCTTC. The encoded protein is CASSGGGNEQFF.

The sample holds a few counts of this clone. V gene TRBV29-1 combines with J gene TRBJ1-1; no firm D call. V gave up 7 bases and J gave up 10 bases, with 16 bases separating them. The V gene's germline CDR1 is SQVTM and CDR2 ANQGSEA. This CDR3 contains 11 residues. As DNA, the CDR3 is TGCAGCGAGACGGAATTGGTGGGAGCTTTCTTT. The encoded protein is CSETELVGAFF.

The V and J genes are TRBV4-1 and TRBJ1-2; D call uncertain. The V end was cut by 0 bases, the J end by 8 bases, with 19 bases between. Germline-derived CDR1 and CDR2 are MGHRA and YSYEKL. The CDR3 is 16 residues long. The CDR3 protein is CASSQDLGRVTRGYTF. CDR3 DNA: TGCGCCAGCAGCCAAGATCTTGGGCGGGTAACGAGGGGCTACACCTTC.

This clone has just a few counts. J is TRBJ2-7 and V is TRBV11-2; D is undetermined. The CDR3 totals 14 residues. Germline CDR1 reads SGHAT; CDR2 reads FQNNGV. V was shortened by 5 bases and J by 0 bases, with 11 bases between the two germline ends. CDR3 protein: CASSEITASYEQYF. The CDR3 nucleotides are TGTGCCAGCAGCGAGATAACAGCCTCCTACGAGCAGTACTTC. The full variable domain, its missing parts supplied by reference TRBV11-2 and TRBJ2-7, is EAGVAQSPRYKIIEKRQSVAFWCNPISGHATLYWYQQILGQGPKLLIQFQNNGVVDDSQLPKDRFSAERLKGVDSTLKIQPAKLEDSAVYLCASSEITASYEQYFGPGTRLTVT.

The rearrangement uses TRBV9 and TRBJ2-3; the D call may be TRBD1 or TRBD2 (5 bases each). CDR1 SGDLS and CDR2 YYNGEE come from the germline V gene. The CDR3 has 16 residues. Trimming shortened V by 1 base and J by 7 bases, and 19 bases separated the two germline ends. The chain's CDR3 is CASSVNRDPRKNTQYF. The CDR3 DNA is TGTGCCAGCAGCGTAAATAGGGACCCCAGGAAGAATACGCAGTATTTT.

The table lists this clone with a count of one. The chain employs TRBV5-6 and TRBJ2-7; D is possibly TRBD1 (5 bases). There are 13 residues in the CDR3. Trimming left V 2 bases short and J 2 bases short, with 8 bases between. The germline V gene encodes CDR1 SGHDT and CDR2 YYEEEE. CDR3 sequence: CASSLQVPYEQYF. The CDR3 coding sequence is TGTGCCAGCAGCTTACAGGTCCCCTACGAGCAGTACTTC.

With regard to this clone: Other DNA sequences in the same sample also yield this CDR3. This chain uses TRBV9 with TRBJ2-2; D not resolved. The CDR3 loop spans 12 amino acids. Germline lookup yields CDR1 SGDLS and CDR2 YYNGEE. Deletions cut 3 bases from V and 1 base from J, with 1 base between. The CDR3: CASSENTGELFF. The CDR3 nucleotides are TGTGCCAGCAGCGAGAACACCGGGGAGCTGTTTTTT. The full variable domain, with the rest looked up from reference TRBV9 and TRBJ2-2, is DSGVTQTPKHLITATGQRVTLRCSPRSGDLSVYWYQQSLDQGLQFLIQYYNGEERAKGNILERFSAQQFPDLHSELNLSSLELGDSALYFCASSENTGELFFGEGSRLTVL.

The rearrangement joins TRBV4-1 to TRBJ2-7; TRBD1 aligns across 8 bases. The V and J ends lost 0 bases and 0 bases, in that order; junction bases with no gene match: 4. Germline V gene data show CDR1 as MGHRA and CDR2 as YSYEKL. This CDR3 is 16 amino acids long. In DNA form, the CDR3 reads TGCGCCAGCAGCCAAGATGCAGGGGGCCACTCCTACGAGCAGTACTTC. It yields the protein CASSQDAGGHSYEQYF.

This clone appeared a single time. This chain connects TRBV5-6 to TRBJ2-1, with D possibly matching TRBD2 (6 bases). The CDR3 has 16 amino acids. Germline V gene lookup returns CDR1 SGHDT and CDR2 YYEEEE. V was shortened by 4 bases and J by 1 base, with 15 bases between the two germline ends. The CDR3 loop reads CASSLRPAGSYNEQFF. For the CDR3, the DNA is TGTGCCAGCAGCCTTCGGCCGGCGGGGTCCTACAATGAGCAGTTCTTC.

The chain is built from TRBV29-1 and TRBJ1-1; D not certain. Per germline, CDR1 SQVTM and CDR2 ANQGSEA. There are 11 residues in the CDR3. V was clipped by 7 bases and J by 2 bases, with 8 bases between them. The CDR3 loop reads CSADSNTEAFF. The DNA of the CDR3 is TGCAGCGCCGACTCCAACACTGAAGCTTTCTTT.

CDR3 amino acids: CSVEQAGAYNEQFF. CDR3 nucleotide sequence: TGCAGCGTTGAACAAGCGGGGGCGTACAATGAGCAGTTCTTC. This chain joins TRBV29-1 and TRBJ2-1, with 8 bases aligning to TRBD2. Per germline, CDR1 SQVTM and CDR2 ANQGSEA. The length of the CDR3 is 14 residues. V shed 2 bases and J 4 bases; nucleotides not matched to a gene: 4.

The chain has TRBV4-1 and TRBJ1-1; maybe TRBD1 (5 bases). CDR3 length: 14 residues. Trimming pared 1 base from V and 6 bases from J, leaving 12 bases between. Germline V lookup: CDR1 MGHRA, CDR2 YSYEKL. The CDR3 protein is CASSQVRGIAEAFF. CDR3 nucleotide sequence: TGCGCCAGCAGCCAAGTTCGGGGGATCGCTGAAGCTTTCTTT.

The CDR3: CAWNEQFF. For the CDR3, the DNA is TGTGCCTGGAATGAGCAGTTCTTC. V usage is TRBV30 and J usage is TRBJ2-1; the D is unclear. The V gene lost 4 bases and the J gene lost 8 bases, with 0 bases spanning the gap. The CDR3 is 8 residues long. Germline V gene data show CDR1 as GTSNPN and CDR2 as SVGIG (reference sequence).

The chain has TRBV18 and TRBJ2-7, with a possible D match to TRBD1 (6 bases). CDR3 length: 14 amino acids. V was shortened by 2 bases and J by 0 bases, with 8 bases between the two germline ends. Germline CDR1 is KGHSH and CDR2 is LQKENI. The CDR3 DNA reads TGTGCCAGCTCACCAGGACAGAGCTCCTACGAGCAGTACTTC. It codes for CASSPGQSSYEQYF.

The chain employs TRBV7-9 and TRBJ2-1; 14 bases match TRBD2. V shed 5 bases, J shed 4 bases, and the junction held 4 bases outside the gene matches. The CDR3 runs to 16 residues. CDR1 is SEHNR and CDR2 is FQNEAQ in the germline V gene (reference sequence). The CDR3 here is CASSTWTSGGYNEQFF. CDR3 sequence (DNA): TGTGCCAGCAGCACCTGGACTAGCGGGGGGTACAATGAGCAGTTCTTC.

The chain joins TRBV7-9 to TRBJ2-5; D is unclear. The V end was cut by 5 bases, the J end by 1 base, with 11 bases between. CDR3 length: 14 residues. CDR1 is SEHNR, CDR2 FQNEAQ, per germline (reference sequence). CDR3 bases: TGTGCCAGCAGCCCGCCCAAGGCCCAAGAGACCCAGTACTTC. Its translation: CASSPPKAQETQYF.

V usage is TRBV4-1 and J usage is TRBJ1-5; D perhaps matches TRBD1 (6 bases). This CDR3 contains 15 residues. With 0 bases removed from V and 7 bases from J, the gap between germline ends came to 13 bases. Germline CDR1 is MGHRA and CDR2 is YSYEKL. This chain's CDR3 is CASSQDAGAKQPQHF. For the CDR3, the DNA is TGCGCCAGCAGCCAAGACGCGGGGGCGAAACAGCCCCAGCATTTT.

The J gene is TRBJ1-1, the V gene TRBV6-5, with D perhaps matching TRBD1 (5 bases). The germline V gene has CDR1 MNHEY and CDR2 SVGAGI. The CDR3 extends over 15 amino acids. V was cut by 6 bases and J by 7 bases, with 21 bases left in between. This CDR3 is CASSPRELGTVEAFF. The DNA for the CDR3 is TGTGCCAGCAGCCCTCGAGAGTTGGGGACGGTTGAAGCTTTCTTT.

This chain links TRBV7-9 with TRBJ2-5; weak D call: TRBD2 (6 bases). The CDR3 contains 16 residues. Trimming took 2 bases from V and 0 from J, leaving 13 bases between them. CDR1 is SEHNR and CDR2 is FQNEAQ in the germline V gene (reference sequence). CDR3 DNA sequence: TGTGCCAGCAGCTTAAACGGCGGGGCGTACCAAGAGACCCAGTACTTC. This codes for CASSLNGGAYQETQYF.

This chain connects TRBV6-1 to TRBJ1-1; possible D gene TRBD1, 5 bases. This CDR3 region has 15 residues. The germline V gene encodes CDR1 MNHNS and CDR2 SASEGT. The V end was cut by 1 base, the J end by 5 bases, with 14 bases between. For the CDR3, the DNA is TGTGCCAGCAGTGAAGTGTTGGGACTCCATACTGAAGCTTTCTTT. As protein: CASSEVLGLHTEAFF.

The chain links TRBV2 to TRBJ1-1, with D perhaps TRBD1 (6 bases). Germline V lookup: CDR1 SNHLY, CDR2 FYNNEI. This CDR3 is built from 14 residues. The V gene lost 8 bases and the J gene lost 1 base, with 14 bases spanning the gap. CDR3 residues: CASAGTLKNTEAFF. In DNA, the CDR3 is TGTGCCAGCGCCGGGACACTCAAGAACACTGAAGCTTTCTTT. The full variable domain, rest sourced from reference TRBV2 and TRBJ1-1, is EPEVTQTPSHQVTQMGQEVILRCVPISNHLYFYWYRQILGQKVEFLVSFYNNEISEKSEIFDDQFSVERPDGSNFTLKIRSTKLEDSAMYFCASAGTLKNTEAFFGQGTRLTVV.

The chain joins TRBV7-7 to TRBJ2-5, with a possible D match to TRBD2 (6 bases). Between the trimmed V and J ends, which lost 3 bases and 4 bases, there was a span of 6 bases. The V gene's germline CDR1 is SSHAT and CDR2 FNYEAQ (reference sequence). CDR3 length: 12 residues. CDR3 DNA: TGTGCCAGCAGCTTTAGCGGAGAGACCCAGTACTTC. Translating it yields CASSFSGETQYF.

The rearrangement uses TRBV13 and TRBJ1-1; no firm D call. CDR3 length: 14 residues. Trimming stripped 5 bases from V and 4 bases from J, with 14 bases between. CDR1 is PRHDT and CDR2 is FYEKMQ in the germline V gene (reference sequence). The CDR3 sequence: CASSVGGRGTEAFF. The CDR3 DNA reads as TGTGCCAGCAGCGTTGGAGGGCGCGGCACTGAAGCTTTCTTT. The variable domain in full, with the rest retrieved from reference TRBV13 and TRBJ1-1, is AAGVIQSPRHLIKEKRETATLKCYPIPRHDTVYWYQQGPGQDPQFLISFYEKMQSDKGSIPDRFSAQQFSDYHSELNMSSLELGDSALYFCASSVGGRGTEAFFGQGTRLTVV.

The chain uses TRBV7-9 and TRBJ2-6; D perhaps matches TRBD1 (7 bases). The germline V gene has CDR1 SEHNR and CDR2 FQNEAQ (reference sequence). V shed 8 bases and J shed 0 bases, with 17 bases lying between them. This CDR3 is 17 amino acids long. In nucleotides, the CDR3 is TGTGCCAGCGAGGCAGGGGGGCGCCCCTCTGGGGCCAACGTCCTGACTTTC. This gives the protein CASEAGGRPSGANVLTF. The whole variable domain, filled in from reference TRBV7-9 and TRBJ2-6, reads DTGVSQNPRHKITKRGQNVTFRCDPISEHNRLYWYRQTLGQGPEFLTYFQNEAQLEKSRLLSDRFSAERPKGSFSTLEIQRTEQGDSAMYLCASEAGGRPSGANVLTFGAGSRLTVL.

This clone has more than one count but fewer than ten. The chain links TRBV11-2 to TRBJ2-3, with D possibly matching TRBD1 (6 bases). V gave up 7 bases and J gave up 5 bases, with 16 bases separating them. CDR3 length: 14 residues. Germline CDR1 is SGHAT and CDR2 is FQNNGV. The CDR3 loop is CASIREQGGDTQYF. The CDR3 nucleotides read TGTGCCAGCATTAGGGAACAGGGCGGAGATACGCAGTATTTT.